Listed here is a single TCR beta chain. As yet, its antigen is unknown. This sample is drawn from a study of T cells in localized non-small cell lung cancer. Study conclusions and caveats: A single tumor region was sequenced, leaving heterogeneity possible. Overall survival was longer when the density of T cells in the blood was higher.

Produced via immunoSEQ multiplex PCR; TCRdb's table is partial and in-frame only. The table has about 74,000 clones, about 88% seen once. Between the trimmed V and J ends, which lost 6 bases and 1 base, there was a span of 15 bases. The CDR3 has 15 residues. The germline V gene encodes CDR1 MNHNY and CDR2 SVGAGI (reference sequence). V usage is TRBV6-6 and J usage is TRBJ1-1; D possibly corresponds to TRBD1 (6 bases). The specimen was peripheral blood, collected before any cancer treatment. The sequence was collected from a female donor of 60 years or more with stage I lung adenocarcinoma. In DNA, the CDR3 is TGTGCCAGCAGGGCAAGGACAGATCAGAACACTGAAGCTTTCTTT. Translated: CASRARTDQNTEAFF.